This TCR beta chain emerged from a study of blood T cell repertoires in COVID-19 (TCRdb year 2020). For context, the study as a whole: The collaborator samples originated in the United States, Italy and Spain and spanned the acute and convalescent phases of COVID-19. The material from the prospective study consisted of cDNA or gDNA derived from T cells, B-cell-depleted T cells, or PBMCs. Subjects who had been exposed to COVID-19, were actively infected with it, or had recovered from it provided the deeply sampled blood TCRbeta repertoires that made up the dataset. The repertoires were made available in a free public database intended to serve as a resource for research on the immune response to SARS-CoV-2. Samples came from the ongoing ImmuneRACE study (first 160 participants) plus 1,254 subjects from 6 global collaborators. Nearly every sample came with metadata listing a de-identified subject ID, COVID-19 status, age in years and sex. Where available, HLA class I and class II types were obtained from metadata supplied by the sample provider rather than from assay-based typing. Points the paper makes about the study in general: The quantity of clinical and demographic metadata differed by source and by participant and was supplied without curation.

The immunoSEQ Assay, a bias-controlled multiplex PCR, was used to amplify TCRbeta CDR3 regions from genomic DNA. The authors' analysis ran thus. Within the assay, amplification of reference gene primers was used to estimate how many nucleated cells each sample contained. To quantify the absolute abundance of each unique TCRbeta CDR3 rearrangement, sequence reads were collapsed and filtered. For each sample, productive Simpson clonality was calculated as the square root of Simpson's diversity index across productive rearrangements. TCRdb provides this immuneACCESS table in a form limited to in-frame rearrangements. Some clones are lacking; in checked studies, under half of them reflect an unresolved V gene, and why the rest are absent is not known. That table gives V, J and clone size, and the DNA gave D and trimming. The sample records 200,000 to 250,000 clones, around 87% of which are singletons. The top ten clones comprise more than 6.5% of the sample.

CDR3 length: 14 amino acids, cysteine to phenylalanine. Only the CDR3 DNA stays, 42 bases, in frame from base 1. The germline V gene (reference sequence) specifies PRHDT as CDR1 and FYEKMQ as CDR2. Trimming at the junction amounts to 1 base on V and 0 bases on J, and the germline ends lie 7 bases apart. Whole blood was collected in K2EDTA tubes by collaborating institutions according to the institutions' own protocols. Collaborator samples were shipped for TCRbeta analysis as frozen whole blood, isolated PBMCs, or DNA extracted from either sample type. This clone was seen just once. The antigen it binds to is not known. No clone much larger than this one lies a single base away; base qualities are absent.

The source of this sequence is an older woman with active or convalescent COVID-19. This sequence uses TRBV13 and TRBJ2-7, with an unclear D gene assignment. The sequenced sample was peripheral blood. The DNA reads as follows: TGTGCCAGCAGCTTAGAGCAGGCCTCCTACGAGCAGTACTTC. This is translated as CASSLEQASYEQYF.